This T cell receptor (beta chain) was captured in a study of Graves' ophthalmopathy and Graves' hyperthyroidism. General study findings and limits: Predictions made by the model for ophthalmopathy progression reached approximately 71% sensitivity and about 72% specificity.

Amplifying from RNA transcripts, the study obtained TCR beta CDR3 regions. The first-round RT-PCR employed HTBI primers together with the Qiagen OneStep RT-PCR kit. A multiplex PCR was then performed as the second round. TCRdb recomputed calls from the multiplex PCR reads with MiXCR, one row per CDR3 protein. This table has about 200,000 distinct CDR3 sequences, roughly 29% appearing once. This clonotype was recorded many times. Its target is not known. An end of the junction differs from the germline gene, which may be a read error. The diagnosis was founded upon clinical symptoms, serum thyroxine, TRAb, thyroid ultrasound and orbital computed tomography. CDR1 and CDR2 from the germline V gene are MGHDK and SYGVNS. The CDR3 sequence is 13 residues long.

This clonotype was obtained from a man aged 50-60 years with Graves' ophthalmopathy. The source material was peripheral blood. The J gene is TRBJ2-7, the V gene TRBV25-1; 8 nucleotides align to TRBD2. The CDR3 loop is CVSRAGGRSEQYF. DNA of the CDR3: TGTGTCAGCAGGGCGGGGGGCCGCTCTGAGCAGTACTTC.